Listed below are T cell receptor beta chains from one sample, sequenced in a study of blood T cell repertoires in COVID-19. Measured with immunoSEQ multiplex PCR; TCRdb has only the in-frame clones, and not every one. This repertoire shows 290,000 or so clones, around nine tenths found once; its top ten account for roughly 1.3%. What was sequenced was peripheral blood. Receptors were obtained from a man between 65 and 80 years old with acute or convalescent COVID-19. The conserved cysteine and the conserved F or W are not part of the CDR3 here.

v_call | cdr3_aa
TRBV7-3 | ASSLTGGEADTQY
TRBV9 | ASSELAGNYNEQF
TRBV28 | ASASSGRVDYNEQF
TRBV30 | AWSGRDQETQY
TRBV6-5 | ATDPGTGSYNEQF
TRBV10-2 | ASSEGRGLGYT
TRBV10-3 | AIRISSGADYEQY
TRBV7-2 | ASSLDRGIEQY
TRBV5-8 | ASSPGTGFYTNEKLF
TRBV5-1 | ASSSITGGGTDTQY